This TCR beta chain was retrieved from a study of graft-versus-host responses after intestinal transplantation. For this clone: As yet, its antigen is unknown.

The protocol was immunoSEQ multiplex PCR, while the TCRdb copy is restricted to in-frame clones and leaves out a portion. The table has about 85,000 clones, less than 95% seen once. Regarding the study as a whole: GvH clones surfaced in recipient marrow, some emerging earlier in ileum or blood.

The CDR3 has 16 residues. From germline, CDR1 is SEHNR and CDR2 FQNEAQ (reference sequence). The V segment lost 6 bases and the J segment 5 bases; nucleotides outside the gene matches: 15. The source of this sequence is a human donor who was the organ donor for an intestinal transplant. Sequenced material: unstimulated CD8+ T cells sorted from spleen or lymph node cells, taken before transplant. V and J are TRBV7-9 and TRBJ2-7; TRBD1 aligns across 8 bases. CDR3 amino acids: CASSQNRHRGAHEQYF. The CDR3 coding sequence is TGTGCCAGCAGTCAAAACAGGCACAGGGGGGCCCACGAGCAGTACTTC.